This T cell receptor beta chain was observed in a study of cytomegalovirus exposure and HLA in healthy donors. Findings and limits, study-wide: Most of the TCR beta V segments (in an earlier analysis) were productive either about 87% or about 30% of the time.

With regard to this clone: Its antigen is as yet unknown.

CDR3 length: 14 residues. From germline, CDR1 is SEHNR and CDR2 FQNEAQ (reference sequence). V was shortened by 5 bases and J by 0 bases, with 8 bases between the two germline ends. The PCR contained 60 Vbeta and 13 Jbeta primers. Sequencing was performed with immunoSEQ multiplex PCR; in TCRdb, only in-frame clones are kept and a portion is missing. This sample has some 130,000 clones; roughly three quarters occur once, and the top ten carry approximately 1.6%. The clonotype originates from a woman in her late teens or twenties in good health and CMV-seronegative. The V gene is TRBV7-9, the J gene TRBJ1-5, with unresolved D. The material sequenced was PBMCs. The CDR3 nucleotides are TGTGCCAGCAGCGGCTCATATAGCAATCAGCCCCAGCATTTT. This sequence encodes CASSGSYSNQPQHF. The full variable domain, with the rest looked up from reference TRBV7-9 and TRBJ1-5, is DTGVSQNPRHKITKRGQNVTFRCDPISEHNRLYWYRQTLGQGPEFLTYFQNEAQLEKSRLLSDRFSAERPKGSFSTLEIQRTEQGDSAMYLCASSGSYSNQPQHFGDGTRLSIL.